Listed below are T cell receptor beta chains from one sample, sequenced in a study of T cells in Graves' hyperthyroidism and ophthalmopathy. One entry per CDR3 protein, called by TCRdb with MiXCR from the multiplex PCR reads. The sample includes a few hundred thousand distinct CDR3 sequences, about half seen only once; the top ten take approximately 8.2%. The sequenced sample consisted of peripheral blood or thyroid tissue (not recorded which). All receptors come from a woman in her late teens or twenties with Graves' hyperthyroidism. Both conserved end residues are part of each CDR3. The D gene is left open where the match is weak. Rows give clone size only sometimes, using once, few, many, or a class for an expanded clone.

d_gene	v_gene	j_gene	abundance	CDR3nt	CDR3aa
NA	TRBV10-3	TRBJ1-2	few	TGTGCCATCAGTGGAAATTCAGTGGGAGGCTATGGCTACACCTTC	CAISGNSVGGYGYTF
NA	TRBV7-9	TRBJ1-1	NA	TGTGCCAGCAGCTTAGTTGGGGGCGATAAAGCTTTCTTT	CASSLVGGDKAFF
TRBD1	TRBV10-3	TRBJ2-2	NA	TGTGCCAGCAGTGCCCGGGACAGGGACACCGGGGAGCTGTTTTTT	CASSARDRDTGELFF
TRBD2	TRBV12-3/TRBV12-4	TRBJ2-5	NA	TGTGCCAGCAGAACAGCGGGAGGTTTCAGCCAAGAGACCCAGTACTTC	CASRTAGGFSQETQYF
NA	TRBV6-1	TRBJ2-5	NA	TGTGCCAGCAGGATGGGACCAGCGGAGGAGACCCAGTACTTC	CASRMGPAEETQYF
NA	TRBV24-1	TRBJ1-5	many	TGTGCCACCAGTGATTTCAGGGTCAATCAGCCCCAGCATTTT	CATSDFRVNQPQHF
NA	TRBV5-1	TRBJ1-1	NA	TGCGCCAGCAGCTCGACAGGAGCGGCGGTGAACACTGAAGCTTTCTTT	CASSSTGAAVNTEAFF
NA	TRBV5-4	TRBJ1-4	few	TGTGCCAGCAGCTTGGACCAGGGTAATGAAAAACTGTTTTTT	CASSLDQGNEKLFF
NA	TRBV5-1	TRBJ1-4	NA	TGCGCCAGCAGCTTGGGGGAAGGGAACGAAAAACTGTTTTTT	CASSLGEGNEKLFF
NA	TRBV7-9	TRBJ1-5	NA	TGTGCCAGCAGCTTCGGGTACAACAATCAGCCCCAGCATTTT	CASSFGYNNQPQHF
TRBD1	TRBV7-3	TRBJ1-2	NA	TGCGCCAGCAGCCAAGATCATGGGACAGGGCATGGCTACACCTTC	CASSQDHGTGHGYTF
NA	TRBV7-6	TRBJ1-1	few	TGTGCCAGCAGCCCCGGACATCTGAGGTTGTACACTGAAGCTTTCTTT	CASSPGHLRLYTEAFF
NA	TRBV6-1	TRBJ1-5	NA	TGTGCCAGCCGCGGGGCTAGCAATCAGCCCCGGCATTTT	CASRGASNQPRHF
NA	TRBV9	TRBJ2-7	few	TGTGCCAGCAGCGTAGATCACGCGAGCGAGCAGTACTTC	CASSVDHASEQYF
TRBD1	TRBV20-1	TRBJ1-2	NA	TGCAGTGCTTCCCCCCCGACAGGGGATTATGGCTACACCTTC	CSASPPTGDYGYTF
NA	TRBV25-1	TRBJ2-1	few	TGTGCCAGCAGCAGCTCTAGCGCATCTTACTACAATGAGCAGTTCTTC	CASSSSSASYYNEQFF
TRBD2	TRBV29-1	TRBJ2-3	NA	TGCAGCGTTGAATCCAGCGGGAGAACAGATACGCAGTATTTT	CSVESSGRTDTQYF
NA	TRBV5-1	TRBJ1-6	many	TGCGCCAGCAGCTTGGCAGGGTTCGGTTCACCCCTCCACTTT	CASSLAGFGSPLHF
NA	TRBV10-3	TRBJ2-5	NA	TGTGCCATCAGTGACGGGAGAGATGAGACCCAGTACTTC	CAISDGRDETQYF
NA	TRBV25-1	TRBJ2-5	many	TGTGCCAGCAGTTTCGCAGTAGAGACCCAGTACTTC	CASSFAVETQYF
NA	TRBV7-9	TRBJ2-7	NA	TGTGCCAGCAGCCCCGATCGCGGTACGAGCTCCTACGAGCAGTACTTC	CASSPDRGTSSYEQYF
NA	TRBV19	TRBJ1-5	few	TGTGCCAGCAGTTACAAGGGGCCAGACCCCCAGCATTTT	CASSYKGPDPQHF
NA	TRBV20-1	TRBJ1-5	NA	TGCAGTGCTAGATCCGGAGGGACCCTCGGCAATCAGCCCCAGCATTTT	CSARSGGTLGNQPQHF
NA	TRBV10-3	TRBJ1-2	many	TGTGCCATCAGTGAGTCGGCGGGCTTTGATGGCTACACCTTC	CAISESAGFDGYTF
NA	TRBV7-2	TRBJ1-2	NA	TGTGCCAGCAGCTCCCCGGACAGCCATGGCTACACCTTC	CASSSPDSHGYTF
NA	TRBV2	TRBJ1-2	once	TGTGCCAGCAGGAACTCTGGGGAAGGCTACACCTTC	CASRNSGEGYTF
NA	TRBV7-7	TRBJ2-5	many	TGTGCTAGCAGCCCCCTCGGACCAAGACAAGAGACCCAGTACTTC	CASSPLGPRQETQYF
NA	TRBV4-2	TRBJ2-2	NA	TGTGCCAGCAGCCAGGAACGGACAGCCGGGGAGCTGTCTTTT	CASSQERTAGELSF
NA	TRBV20-1	TRBJ1-1	NA	TGCAGTGCACCTGGGGGGGGCTTTCAGAACACTGAAGCTTTCTTT	CSAPGGGFQNTEAFF
TRBD1	TRBV19	TRBJ1-5	once	TGTGCCAGTAGTATAACGGGACAGGGCAATCAGCCCCAGCATTTT	CASSITGQGNQPQHF
NA	TRBV29-1	TRBJ1-4	many	TGCAGCGTTGACAGGGGAGATGAAAAACTGTTTTTT	CSVDRGDEKLFF
TRBD1	TRBV11-1	TRBJ1-1	NA	TGTGCCAGCAGCCCCGGGACAGATTTGAACACTGAAGCTTTCTTT	CASSPGTDLNTEAFF
TRBD2	TRBV6-1	TRBJ2-2	once	TGTGCCAGCAGCGCGACTAGCGGAAGCGCCGGGGAGCTGTTTTTT	CASSATSGSAGELFF
NA	TRBV5-1	TRBJ2-5	many	TGTGCCAGCAGCTTAGAGGGCGGACAAGAGACCCAGTACTTC	CASSLEGGQETQYF
NA	TRBV29-1	TRBJ2-5	NA	TGCAGCACGACAGGCCATCAAGAGACCCAGTACTTC	CSTTGHQETQYF
NA	TRBV6-6	TRBJ1-6	few	TGTGCCAGCAACCACCGGGCGGGAGGATCACCCCTCCACTTT	CASNHRAGGSPLHF
NA	TRBV6-6	TRBJ1-1	few	TGTGCCAGCAGTTACGAGGGGAACACTGAAGCTTTCTTT	CASSYEGNTEAFF
TRBD2	TRBV19	TRBJ2-7	NA	TGTGCCAGTAGTATCCCACTAGCGGGATTTGAGCAGTACTTC	CASSIPLAGFEQYF
TRBD2	TRBV25-1	TRBJ2-7	NA	TGTGCCAGCTTTACTCCGGGACTAGCGGGGCTCTCCTACGAGCAGTACTTC	CASFTPGLAGLSYEQYF
TRBD1	TRBV7-3	TRBJ2-5	few	TGCGCCAGCAGCCAGGGGGCAGGAATGCAAGAGACCCAGTACTTC	CASSQGAGMQETQYF
NA	TRBV18	TRBJ1-1	NA	TGTGCCAGCTCACCGAGGGACAACCAAAACACTGAAGCTTTCTTT	CASSPRDNQNTEAFF
NA	TRBV2	TRBJ1-4	many	TGTGCCAGCAGTGACCGAGGGGTTCATGAAAAACTGTTTTTT	CASSDRGVHEKLFF
TRBD1	TRBV15	TRBJ1-3	NA	TGTGCCACCAGCAGAGAGGGACAGCGAAACACCATATATTTT	CATSREGQRNTIYF
NA	TRBV12-3/TRBV12-4	TRBJ1-5	NA	TGTGCCAGCAGTTTAGTGGGCAGTAAGGATCAGCCCCAGCATTTT	CASSLVGSKDQPQHF
NA	TRBV19	TRBJ2-5	NA	TGTGCCAGTAGTATCTATCGGCAGGGAAATCAAGAGACCCAGTACTTC	CASSIYRQGNQETQYF
TRBD1	TRBV2	TRBJ1-3	many	TGTGCCAGCTCGACAGGGAGGACTGGAAACACCATATATTTT	CASSTGRTGNTIYF
NA	TRBV20-1	TRBJ2-5	NA	TGCAGTGCTAGTTCCCACGAGCGTTCCCAAGAGACCCAGTACTTC	CSASSHERSQETQYF
NA	TRBV24-1	TRBJ1-2	many	TGTGCCACCAGTGAAGATTCAGGGACTAGTGGCTACACCTTC	CATSEDSGTSGYTF
NA	TRBV20-1	TRBJ1-6	NA	TGCAGTGCTAGTAGGGTTAACTATAATTCACCCCTCCACTTT	CSASRVNYNSPLHF
NA	TRBV29-1	TRBJ2-7	NA	TGCAGCGTCCTCGGCATCTCGGGGGAGCAGTACTTC	CSVLGISGEQYF
NA	TRBV7-8	TRBJ1-5	NA	TGTGCCAGCAGCCAAGTGGGACGGGATCAGCCCCAGCATTTT	CASSQVGRDQPQHF